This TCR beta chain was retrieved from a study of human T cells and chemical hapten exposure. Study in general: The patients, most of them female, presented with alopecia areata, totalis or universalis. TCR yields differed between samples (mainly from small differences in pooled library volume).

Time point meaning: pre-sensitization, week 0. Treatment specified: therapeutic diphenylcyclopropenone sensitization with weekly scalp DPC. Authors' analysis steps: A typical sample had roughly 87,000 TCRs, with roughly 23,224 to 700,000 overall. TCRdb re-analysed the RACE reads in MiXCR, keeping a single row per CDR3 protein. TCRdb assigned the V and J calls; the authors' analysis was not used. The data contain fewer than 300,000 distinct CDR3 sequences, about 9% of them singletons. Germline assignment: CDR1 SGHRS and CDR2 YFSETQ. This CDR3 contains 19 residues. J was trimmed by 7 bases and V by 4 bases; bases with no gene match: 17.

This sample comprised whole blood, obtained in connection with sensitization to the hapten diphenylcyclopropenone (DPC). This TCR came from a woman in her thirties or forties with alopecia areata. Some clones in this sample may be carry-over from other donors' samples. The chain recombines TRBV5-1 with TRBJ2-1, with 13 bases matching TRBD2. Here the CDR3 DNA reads TGCGCCAGCAGCCCCACACTAGCGGGAGGGCCTTTAGGTCGGAATGAGCAGTTCTTC. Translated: CASSPTLAGGPLGRNEQFF.